A selection of T cell receptor beta chains follows, all from one sample in a study of cytomegalovirus exposure and HLA in healthy donors. Some clones are missing from TCRdb's copy, which holds only in-frame ones; the method was immunoSEQ multiplex PCR. This sample yields under 130,000 clones, of which over 70% are seen a single time; 5.6% belongs to the top ten. The material sequenced was PBMCs. The receptors stem from a male donor in good health and CMV-seronegative. The CDR3 runs from the conserved cysteine through the conserved F or W. The D gene is left open where the match is weak. A clone size is listed for some rows: how often the clone was seen (once, few, many), or a class if it is expanded.

d_gene,j_gene,v_gene,abundance,CDR3nt,CDR3aa
-,TRBJ2-1,TRBV7-9,-,TGTGCCAGCAGGTTACTAGGTTCGGGAGAGCAGTTCTTC,CASRLLGSGEQFF
-,TRBJ1-4,TRBV14,-,TGTGCCAGCAGCCAGGAAATCCGGGGGGGACTGTTTTTT,CASSQEIRGGLFF
-,TRBJ1-2,TRBV29-1,-,TGCAGCGTTGTGGAGGGACCTAACTATGGCTACACCTTC,CSVVEGPNYGYTF
TRBD2,TRBJ2-3,TRBV6-4,few,TGTGCCAGCAGGGAGCTAGCGGGAAAAGCAGATACGCAGTATTTT,CASRELAGKADTQYF
TRBD1,TRBJ2-3,TRBV19,-,TGTGCCAGTAGTATTCTCCCAGGGGGATTCTCTAGCACAGATACGCAGTATTTT,CASSILPGGFSSTDTQYF
-,TRBJ2-7,TRBV7-2,-,TGTGCCAGCAGCGGGGCAGGGGTCTCCTACGAGCAGTACTTC,CASSGAGVSYEQYF
-,TRBJ1-1,TRBV21-1,-,TGTGCCAGCAGCAAGGGTGACAGGGTGGGAGAAGCTTTCTTT,CASSKGDRVGEAFF
TRBD1,TRBJ2-2,TRBV5-1,-,TGCGCCAGCACTTCAAGGGGACAGGGGGTCCGGGAGCTGTTTTTT,CASTSRGQGVRELFF
-,TRBJ1-1,TRBV5-1,-,TGCGCCAGCAAGAACAGATCAATGAACACTGAAGCTTTCTTT,CASKNRSMNTEAFF
-,TRBJ1-5,TRBV19,-,TGTGCCAGTAGTATAACCAGTTATAGCAATCAGCCCCAGCATTTT,CASSITSYSNQPQHF
TRBD2,TRBJ2-1,TRBV27,once,TGTGCCAGCAGCCAACTAGCGGCCTACAATGAGCAGTTCTTC,CASSQLAAYNEQFF
TRBD2,TRBJ2-1,TRBV6-6,-,TGTGCCAGCAGTCTAGGGGGCGGGGGGGGTTACAATGAGCAGTTCTTC,CASSLGGGGGYNEQFF
TRBD1,TRBJ2-3,TRBV5-4,-,TGTGCCAGCAGCTCACAGGGGAATGGAGATACGCAGTATTTT,CASSSQGNGDTQYF
-,TRBJ2-2,TRBV19,-,TGTGCCAGTAGTGACAAGGTTGGAGGCACCGGGGAGCTGTTTTTT,CASSDKVGGTGELFF
TRBD2,TRBJ2-7,TRBV23-1,-,TGCGCCAGCAGTCAAGTCTTGGTAACTAGCGGGAGTTTTTACGAGCAGTACTTC,CASSQVLVTSGSFYEQYF
TRBD2,TRBJ2-7,TRBV28,-,TGTGCCAGCAGTTCCCGCGGAGCGGGGACGCGGTACGAGCAGTACTTC,CASSSRGAGTRYEQYF